Sequencing of this T cell receptor beta chain was carried out in a study of shared clonotypes between healthy human individuals. Study outcomes and limitations: Generation probability values for non-shared clonotypes were lower than those for clonotypes shared by all four donors.

Comments on this clone: Its specificity is unknown.

Several immunoSEQ 96-well plates shared each subset's DNA, each plate a replicate. In the authors' workflow: Junction-only immunoSEQ sequences carried no quality scores, so filtering differed. Clones were sequenced by immunoSEQ multiplex PCR, and TCRdb holds only the in-frame ones, with some missing. V and J calls and clone size are copied from that table; D and trimming were computed from the DNA. This sample yields more than 2,000,000 clones, of which around nine tenths are seen a single time; over 0.12% belongs to the top ten. The CDR3 has 15 amino acids. V was shortened by 2 bases and J by 4 bases, with 11 bases between the two germline ends. The germline CDR1 and CDR2 sequences are MDHEN and SYDVKM.

This clonotype was sampled from a man in his late teens or twenties in good health. Input material: naive CD4+ T cells sorted from blood. Noted subset: CD45RA+ positively selected. J is TRBJ1-4 and V is TRBV28; D perhaps matches TRBD1 (6 bases). The CDR3 sequence is CASSLVDRLNEKLFF. The CDR3 coding sequence is TGTGCCAGCAGTTTAGTTGACAGGCTTAATGAAAAACTGTTTTTT.